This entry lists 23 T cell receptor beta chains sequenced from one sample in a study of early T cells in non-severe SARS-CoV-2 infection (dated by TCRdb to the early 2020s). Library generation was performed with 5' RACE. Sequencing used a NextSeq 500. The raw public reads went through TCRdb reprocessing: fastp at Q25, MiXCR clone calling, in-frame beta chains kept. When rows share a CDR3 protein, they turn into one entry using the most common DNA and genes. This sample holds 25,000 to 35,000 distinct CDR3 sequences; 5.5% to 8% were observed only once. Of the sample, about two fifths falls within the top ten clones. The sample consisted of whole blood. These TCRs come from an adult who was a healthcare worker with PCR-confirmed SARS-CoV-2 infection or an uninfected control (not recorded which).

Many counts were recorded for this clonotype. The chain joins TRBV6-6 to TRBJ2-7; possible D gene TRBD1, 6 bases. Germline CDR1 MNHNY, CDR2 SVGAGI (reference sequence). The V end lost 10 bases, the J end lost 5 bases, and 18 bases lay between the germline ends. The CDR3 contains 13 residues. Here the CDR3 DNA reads TGTGCCACCGGAAGGGCAGGGGCCAACGAGCAGTACTTC. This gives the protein CATGRAGANEQYF.

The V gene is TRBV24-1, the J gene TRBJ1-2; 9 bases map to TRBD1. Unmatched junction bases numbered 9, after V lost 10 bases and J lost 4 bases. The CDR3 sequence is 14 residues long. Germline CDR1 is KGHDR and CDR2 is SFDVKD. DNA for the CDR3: TGTGCCACTCAGGGGACAGGGACCCCCTATGGCTACACCTTC. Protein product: CATQGTGTPYGYTF.

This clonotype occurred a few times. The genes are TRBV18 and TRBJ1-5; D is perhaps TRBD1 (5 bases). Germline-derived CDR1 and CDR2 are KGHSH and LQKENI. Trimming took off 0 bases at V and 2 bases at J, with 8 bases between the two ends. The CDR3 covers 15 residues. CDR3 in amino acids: CASSPPGRGNQPQHF. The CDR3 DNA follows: TGTGCCAGCTCACCACCGGGCAGGGGCAATCAGCCCCAGCATTTT.

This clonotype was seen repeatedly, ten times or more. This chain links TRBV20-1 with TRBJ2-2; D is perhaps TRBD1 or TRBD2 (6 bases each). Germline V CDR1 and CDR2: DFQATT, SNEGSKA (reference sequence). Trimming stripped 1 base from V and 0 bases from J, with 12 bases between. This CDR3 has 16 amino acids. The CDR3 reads CSARVDGGANTGELFF. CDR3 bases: TGCAGTGCTAGAGTGGACGGGGGCGCGAACACCGGGGAGCTGTTTTTT.

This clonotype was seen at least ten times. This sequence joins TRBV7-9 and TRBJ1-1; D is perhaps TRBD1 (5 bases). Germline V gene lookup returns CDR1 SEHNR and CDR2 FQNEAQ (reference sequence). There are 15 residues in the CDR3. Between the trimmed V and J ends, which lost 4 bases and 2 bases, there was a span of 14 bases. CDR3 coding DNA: TGTGCCAGCAGCTCGACGGGACTGAGTAACACTGAAGCTTTCTTT. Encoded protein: CASSSTGLSNTEAFF.

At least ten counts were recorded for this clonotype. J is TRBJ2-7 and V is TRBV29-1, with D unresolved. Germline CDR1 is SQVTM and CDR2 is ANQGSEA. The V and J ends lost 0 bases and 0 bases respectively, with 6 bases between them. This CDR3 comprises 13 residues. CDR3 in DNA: TGCAGCGTTGAAGACACTTACTCCTACGAGCAGTACTTC. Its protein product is CSVEDTYSYEQYF.

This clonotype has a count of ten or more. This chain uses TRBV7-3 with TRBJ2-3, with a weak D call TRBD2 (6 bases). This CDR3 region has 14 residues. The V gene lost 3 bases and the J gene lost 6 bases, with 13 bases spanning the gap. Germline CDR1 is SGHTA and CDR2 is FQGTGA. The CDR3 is CASSFGGFSDTQYF. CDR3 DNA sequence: TGTGCCAGCAGCTTTGGGGGGTTCAGCGATACGCAGTATTTT.

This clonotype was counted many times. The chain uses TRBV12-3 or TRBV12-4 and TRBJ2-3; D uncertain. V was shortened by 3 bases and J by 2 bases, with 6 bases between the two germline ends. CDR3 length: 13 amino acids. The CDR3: CASSLAFTDTQYF. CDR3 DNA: TGTGCCAGCAGTTTGGCCTTCACAGATACGCAGTATTTT.

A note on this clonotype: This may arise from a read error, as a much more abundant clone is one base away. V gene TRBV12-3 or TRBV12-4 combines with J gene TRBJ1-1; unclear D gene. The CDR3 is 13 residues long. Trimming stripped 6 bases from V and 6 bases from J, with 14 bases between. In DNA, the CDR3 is TGTGCCAGCAGGGTACCTGCTGTCGCTGAAGCTTTCTTT. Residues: CASRVPAVAEAFF.

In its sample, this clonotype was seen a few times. CDR3 residues: CASSLEGGQETQYF. In DNA, the CDR3 is TGCGCCAGCAGCTTGGAGGGCGGACAAGAGACCCAGTACTTC. V usage is TRBV5-1 and J usage is TRBJ2-5, with D uncertain. CDR3 length equals 14 residues. Germline V gene data show CDR1 as SGHRS and CDR2 as YFSETQ. Between the trimmed V and J ends, which lost 0 bases and 2 bases, there was a span of 8 bases.

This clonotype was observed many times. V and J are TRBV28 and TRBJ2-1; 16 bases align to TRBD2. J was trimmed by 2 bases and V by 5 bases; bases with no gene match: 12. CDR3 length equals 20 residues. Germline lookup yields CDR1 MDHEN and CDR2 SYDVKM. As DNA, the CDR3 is TGTGCCAGCAGTCCCACCCCTGGGACTAGCGGGAGGGGCACCTACAATGAGCAGTTCTTC. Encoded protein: CASSPTPGTSGRGTYNEQFF.

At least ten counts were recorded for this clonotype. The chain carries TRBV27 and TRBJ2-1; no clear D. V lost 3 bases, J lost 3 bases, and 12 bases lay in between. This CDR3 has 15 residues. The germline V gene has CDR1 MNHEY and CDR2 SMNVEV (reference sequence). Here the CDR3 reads CASSLGSRFYNEQFF. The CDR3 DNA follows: TGTGCCAGCAGTTTGGGGTCCAGATTCTACAATGAGCAGTTCTTC.

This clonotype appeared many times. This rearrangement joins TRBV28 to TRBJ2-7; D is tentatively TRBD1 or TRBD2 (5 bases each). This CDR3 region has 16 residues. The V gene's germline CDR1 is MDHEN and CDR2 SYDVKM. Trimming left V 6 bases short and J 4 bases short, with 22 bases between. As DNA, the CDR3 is TGTGCCAGCAGCCTGGATGGGGGTACGTTTAATTACGAGCAGTACTTC. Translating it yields CASSLDGGTFNYEQYF.

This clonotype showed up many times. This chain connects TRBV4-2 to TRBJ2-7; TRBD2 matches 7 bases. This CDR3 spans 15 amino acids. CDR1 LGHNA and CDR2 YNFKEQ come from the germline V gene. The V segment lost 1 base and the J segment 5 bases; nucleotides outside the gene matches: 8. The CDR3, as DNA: TGTGCCAGCAGCCAAGCAGCGGGGCAGCCCCACGAGCAGTACTTC. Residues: CASSQAAGQPHEQYF.

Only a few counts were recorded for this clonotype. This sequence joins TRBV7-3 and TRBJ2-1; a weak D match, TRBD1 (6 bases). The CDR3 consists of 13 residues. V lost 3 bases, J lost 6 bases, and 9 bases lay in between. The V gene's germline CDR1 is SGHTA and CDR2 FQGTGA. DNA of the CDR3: TGTGCCAGCAGCTTGACAGGTCTCAATGAGCAGTTCTTC. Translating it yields CASSLTGLNEQFF.

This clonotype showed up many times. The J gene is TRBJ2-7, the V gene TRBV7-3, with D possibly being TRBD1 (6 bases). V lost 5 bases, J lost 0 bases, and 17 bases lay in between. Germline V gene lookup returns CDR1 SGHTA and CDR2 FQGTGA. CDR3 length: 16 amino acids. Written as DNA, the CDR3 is TGTGCCAGCAGCCCAAGGGCGGACAGCTTCTCCTACGAGCAGTACTTC. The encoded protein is CASSPRADSFSYEQYF. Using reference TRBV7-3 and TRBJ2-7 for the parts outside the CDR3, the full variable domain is GAGVSQTPSNKVTEKGKYVELRCDPISGHTALYWYRQSLGQGPEFLIYFQGTGAADDSGLPNDRFFAVRPEGSVSTLKIQRTERGDSAVYLCASSPRADSFSYEQYFGPGTRLTVT.

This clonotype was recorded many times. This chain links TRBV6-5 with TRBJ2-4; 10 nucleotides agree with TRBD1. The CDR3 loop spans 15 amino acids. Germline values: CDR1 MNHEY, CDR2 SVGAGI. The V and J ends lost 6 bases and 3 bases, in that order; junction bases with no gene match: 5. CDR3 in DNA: TGTGCCAGCAGAGGTGGACAGGGGGGCAAAAACATTCAGTACTTC. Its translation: CASRGGQGGKNIQYF.

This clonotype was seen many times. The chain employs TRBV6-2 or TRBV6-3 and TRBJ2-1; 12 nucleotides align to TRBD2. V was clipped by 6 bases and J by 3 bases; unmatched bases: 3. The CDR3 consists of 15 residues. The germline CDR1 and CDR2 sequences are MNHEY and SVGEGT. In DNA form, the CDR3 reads TGTGCCAGCAGACCACTAGCGGGAGGCTACAATGAGCAGTTCTTC. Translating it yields CASRPLAGGYNEQFF.

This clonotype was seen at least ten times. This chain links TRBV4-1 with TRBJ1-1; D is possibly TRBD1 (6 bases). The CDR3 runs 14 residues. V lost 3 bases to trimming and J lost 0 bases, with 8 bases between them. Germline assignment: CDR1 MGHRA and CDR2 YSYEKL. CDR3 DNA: TGCGCCAGCAGCCATAACAGGGTGAACACTGAAGCTTTCTTT. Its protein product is CASSHNRVNTEAFF.

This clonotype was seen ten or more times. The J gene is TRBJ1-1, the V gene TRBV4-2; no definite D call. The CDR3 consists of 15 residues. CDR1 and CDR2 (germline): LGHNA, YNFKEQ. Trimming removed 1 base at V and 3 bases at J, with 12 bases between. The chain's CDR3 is CASSQARAAYTEAFF. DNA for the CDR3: TGTGCCAGCAGCCAAGCAAGGGCTGCATACACTGAAGCTTTCTTT.

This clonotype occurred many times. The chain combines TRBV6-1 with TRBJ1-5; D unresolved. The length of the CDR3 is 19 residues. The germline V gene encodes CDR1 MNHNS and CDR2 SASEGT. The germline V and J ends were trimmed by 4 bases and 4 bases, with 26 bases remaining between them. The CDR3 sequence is CASSAPSLSLRAGNQPQHF. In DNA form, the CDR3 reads TGTGCCAGCAGTGCGCCCTCTCTTTCTCTACGTGCTGGGAATCAGCCCCAGCATTTT.

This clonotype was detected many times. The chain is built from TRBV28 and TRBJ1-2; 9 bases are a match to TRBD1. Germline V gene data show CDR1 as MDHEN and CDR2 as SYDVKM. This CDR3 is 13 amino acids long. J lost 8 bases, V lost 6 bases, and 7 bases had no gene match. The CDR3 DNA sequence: TGTGCCAGCAGAAAACAGGGGGCTGAAGGCTACACCTTC. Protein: CASRKQGAEGYTF.

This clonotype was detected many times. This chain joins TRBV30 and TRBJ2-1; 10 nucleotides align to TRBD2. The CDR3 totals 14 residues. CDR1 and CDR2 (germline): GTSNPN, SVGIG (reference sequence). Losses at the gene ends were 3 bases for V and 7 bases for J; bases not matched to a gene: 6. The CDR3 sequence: CAWRLAGYKNEQFF. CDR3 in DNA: TGTGCCTGGAGACTAGCGGGGTACAAGAATGAGCAGTTCTTC.